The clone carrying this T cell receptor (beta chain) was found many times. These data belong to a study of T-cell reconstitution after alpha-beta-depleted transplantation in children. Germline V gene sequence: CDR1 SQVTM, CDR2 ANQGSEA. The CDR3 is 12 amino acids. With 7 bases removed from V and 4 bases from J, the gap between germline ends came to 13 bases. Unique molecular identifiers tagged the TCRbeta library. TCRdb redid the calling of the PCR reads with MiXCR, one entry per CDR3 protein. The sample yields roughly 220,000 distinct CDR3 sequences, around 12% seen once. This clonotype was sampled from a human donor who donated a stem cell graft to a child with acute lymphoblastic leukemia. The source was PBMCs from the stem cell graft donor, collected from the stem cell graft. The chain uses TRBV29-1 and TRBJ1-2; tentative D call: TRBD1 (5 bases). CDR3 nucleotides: TGCAGCGGGGGGGAGGACACCTATGGCTACACCTTC. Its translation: CSGGEDTYGYTF. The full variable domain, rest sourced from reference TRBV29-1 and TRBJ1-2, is SAVISQKPSRDICQRGTSLTIQCQVDSQVTMMFWYRQQPGQSLTLIATANQGSEATYESGFVIDKFPISRPNLTFSTLTVSNMSPEDSSIYLCSGGEDTYGYTFGSGTRLTVV.